A single sample is the source of the 25 T cell receptor beta chains below, sequenced in a study of blood T cell repertoires in COVID-19. Sequencing was performed with immunoSEQ multiplex PCR; in TCRdb, only in-frame clones are kept and a portion is missing. This sample has over 130,000 clones, with about 77% found just once. The sequencing input was peripheral blood. The receptors stem from a woman aged 45-59 years with active or convalescent COVID-19.

This sequence joins TRBV9 and TRBJ1-1, with D possibly TRBD1 on 6 matching bases. The CDR3 sequence is 14 residues long. Germline-derived CDR1 and CDR2 are SGDLS and YYNGEE. V shed 0 bases and J shed 5 bases, with 11 bases lying between them. The CDR3 reads CASSVEGTPTEAFF. CDR3 nucleotides: TGTGCCAGCAGCGTAGAGGGGACACCTACTGAAGCTTTCTTT.

The chain joins TRBV28 to TRBJ2-7; 9 nucleotides match TRBD1. In germline, CDR1 is MDHEN, CDR2 SYDVKM. V gave up 5 bases and J gave up 7 bases; unmatched junction bases: 12. The CDR3 loop spans 15 amino acids. The CDR3 DNA reads as TGTGCCAGCAGTCGCTGGACAGGGGAAAGGGGAGAGCAGTACTTC. Its translation: CASSRWTGERGEQYF.

About this clone: Other DNA sequences within the sample encode an identical CDR3. The V call is TRBV5-1, the J call TRBJ1-2, with 7 bases matching TRBD1. Germline-derived CDR1 and CDR2 are SGHRS and YFSETQ. This CDR3 is built from 13 residues. V lost 2 bases, J lost 3 bases, and 1 base stayed unmatched. DNA of the CDR3: TGCGCCAGCAGCTTAGGGGGCGACTATGGCTACACCTTC. It yields the protein CASSLGGDYGYTF.

This chain connects TRBV7-2 to TRBJ2-5; 12 nucleotides agree with TRBD2. The CDR3 runs 15 residues. J lost 3 bases, V lost 5 bases, and 4 bases had no gene match. The V gene's germline CDR1 is SGHTA and CDR2 FQGNSA. The CDR3 nucleotides are TGTGCCAGCAGCCCGAGGACTAGCGGGGAAGAGACCCAGTACTTC. Its protein is CASSPRTSGEETQYF. The entire variable domain, with the rest obtained from reference TRBV7-2 and TRBJ2-5, is as follows: GAGVSQSPSNKVTEKGKDVELRCDPISGHTALYWYRQSLGQGLEFLIYFQGNSAPDKSGLPSDRFSAERTGGSVSTLTIQRTQQEDSAVYLCASSPRTSGEETQYFGPGTRLLVL.

The J gene is TRBJ2-3, the V gene TRBV29-1; no clear D. The CDR3 extends over 15 amino acids. V was cut by 1 base and J by 0 bases, with 11 bases left in between. Germline V gene data show CDR1 as SQVTM and CDR2 as ANQGSEA. CDR3: CSVEGGTRSTDTQYF. The CDR3 nucleotides read TGCAGCGTTGAAGGAGGAACACGAAGCACAGATACGCAGTATTTT.

A word on this clone: At one end the junction does not follow the germline gene, possibly because of a read error. V is TRBV7-2 and J is TRBJ2-3, with 11 positions matching TRBD2. Per germline, CDR1 SGHTA and CDR2 FQGNSA. CDR3 size: 14 residues. CDR3 amino acids: CASSLAGGPNTQYF. CDR3 in DNA: TGTGCCAGCAGTTTAGCGGGAGGGCCAAATACGCAGTATTTT.

The chain joins TRBV9 to TRBJ2-1, with 11 positions matching TRBD2. V lost 0 bases, J lost 4 bases, and 0 bases stayed unmatched. CDR3 size: 15 residues. CDR1 and CDR2 (germline): SGDLS, YYNGEE. The CDR3 loop is CASSVASGGYNEQFF. The CDR3, as DNA: TGTGCCAGCAGCGTAGCTAGCGGGGGGTACAATGAGCAGTTCTTC.

V gene TRBV28 combines with J gene TRBJ1-4, with 8 bases aligning to TRBD1. CDR1 and CDR2 from the germline V gene are MDHEN and SYDVKM. The ends lost 4 bases at V and 7 bases at J; junction bases unmatched: 8. This CDR3 spans 15 amino acids. The DNA for the CDR3 is TGTGCCAGCAGTTCCTATAGGACAGGGAGTGAAAAACTGTTTTTT. This sequence encodes CASSSYRTGSEKLFF.

The genes are TRBV7-9 and TRBJ2-1; perhaps TRBD2 as D (6 bases). V was shortened by 0 bases and J by 9 bases, with 12 bases between the two germline ends. CDR1 is SEHNR and CDR2 is FQNEAQ in the germline V gene (reference sequence). The CDR3 spans 14 residues. The DNA for the CDR3 is TGTGCCAGCAGCTTAGCTTTAGGAGGGGTTGAGCAGTTCTTC. Its translation is CASSLALGGVEQFF. The full variable domain, completed using reference TRBV7-9 and TRBJ2-1, is DTGVSQNPRHKITKRGQNVTFRCDPISEHNRLYWYRQTLGQGPEFLTYFQNEAQLEKSRLLSDRFSAERPKGSFSTLEIQRTEQGDSAMYLCASSLALGGVEQFFGPGTRLTVL.

The chain joins TRBV29-1 to TRBJ1-5; 10 bases map to TRBD1. V lost 4 bases, J lost 4 bases, and 1 base stayed unmatched. The CDR3 covers 13 residues. CDR1 and CDR2 (germline): SQVTM, ANQGSEA. The DNA of the CDR3 is TGCAGCGTTGTGGACAGGGGGAATCAGCCCCAGCATTTT. This encodes CSVVDRGNQPQHF.

CDR3 DNA: TGCAGCGTTGAACTTCTACGACAGGGGAACCTTTGGGGCACTGAAGCTTTCTTT. It codes for CSVELLRQGNLWGTEAFF. The V call is TRBV29-1, the J call TRBJ1-1, with 8 bases that match TRBD1. CDR1 SQVTM and CDR2 ANQGSEA come from the germline V gene. The CDR3 consists of 18 residues. Germline trimming cut 2 bases from V and 4 bases from J; bases unmatched to any gene: 18.

The CDR3, as DNA: TGTGCCAGCAGCTTGGGGGGCGCTTCCAATCAGCCCCAGCATTTT. This sequence encodes CASSLGGASNQPQHF. The chain combines TRBV5-6 with TRBJ1-5; D is possibly TRBD1 (5 bases). Trimming pared 0 bases from V and 3 bases from J, leaving 10 bases between. The V gene's germline CDR1 is SGHDT and CDR2 YYEEEE. The CDR3 sequence is 15 residues long.

This clone showed up just a few times. The rearrangement joins TRBV5-1 to TRBJ1-4, with a possible D match to TRBD1 (5 bases). Germline V lookup: CDR1 SGHRS, CDR2 YFSETQ. The CDR3 has 16 amino acids. Deletions cut 0 bases from V and 1 base from J, with 10 bases between. CDR3 protein: CASSLEGLGTNEKLFF. The CDR3 region has the DNA TGCGCCAGCAGCTTGGAGGGGCTCGGAACTAATGAAAAACTGTTTTTT. Full variable domain (remainder filled in from reference TRBV5-1 and TRBJ1-4): KAGVTQTPRYLIKTRGQQVTLSCSPISGHRSVSWYQQTPGQGLQFLFEYFSETQRNKGNFPGRFSGRQFSNSRSEMNVSTLELGDSALYLCASSLEGLGTNEKLFFGSGTQLSVL.

V usage is TRBV9 and J usage is TRBJ2-7, with TRBD2 identical over 7 bases. Germline V CDR1 and CDR2: SGDLS, YYNGEE. The CDR3 has 12 residues. V lost 7 bases to trimming and J lost 0 bases; unmatched junction nucleotides: 1. The CDR3 loop reads CASGGDSYEQYF. CDR3 bases: TGTGCCAGCGGGGGGGACTCCTACGAGCAGTACTTC.

V gene TRBV11-2 combines with J gene TRBJ2-7; TRBD1 agrees at 7 bases. Germline V lookup: CDR1 SGHAT, CDR2 FQNNGV. With V trimmed by 4 bases and J by 2 bases, 5 bases remained unmatched. The CDR3 covers 14 residues. Here the CDR3 DNA reads TGTGCCAGCAGCTGGGGACAGAGGGCCTACGAGCAGTACTTC. This translates into CASSWGQRAYEQYF.

This clone was detected only a few times. This chain connects TRBV19 to TRBJ1-5; 8 nucleotides match TRBD1. V trimming: 6 bases; J trimming: 0 bases; junction bases outside the gene matches: 10. Germline V gene data show CDR1 as LNHDA and CDR2 as SQIVND (reference sequence). The CDR3 has 17 residues. Here the CDR3 DNA reads TGTGCCAGTAGCCCGGGACAGGTGGGGTATAGCAATCAGCCCCAGCATTTT. This sequence encodes CASSPGQVGYSNQPQHF.

The genes are TRBV19 and TRBJ2-7; possibly TRBD2 for D (6 bases). CDR3 size: 12 residues. V was trimmed by 9 bases and J by 3 bases, leaving 12 bases between them. Germline V gives CDR1 LNHDA, CDR2 SQIVND (reference sequence). This CDR3 reads CASRGKGYEQYF. In DNA form, the CDR3 reads TGTGCCAGCCGGGGGAAGGGCTACGAGCAGTACTTC.

The chain links TRBV15 to TRBJ2-7; D might be TRBD1 (6 bases). This CDR3 contains 13 residues. Germline CDR1 and CDR2: LNHNV and YYDKDF (reference sequence). Between the trimmed V and J ends, which lost 6 bases and 1 base, there was a span of 10 bases. The CDR3 here is CATRGDTSYEQYF. CDR3 DNA sequence: TGTGCCACCAGGGGGGACACGTCCTACGAGCAGTACTTC.

The chain is built from TRBV6-2 or TRBV6-3 and TRBJ1-6; a possible D gene is TRBD1 (5 bases). The V and J ends lost 4 bases and 3 bases respectively, with 13 bases between them. The CDR3 consists of 16 residues. The germline V gene encodes CDR1 MNHEY and CDR2 SVGEGT. CDR3 residues: CASSSYETVYNSPLHF. Here the CDR3 DNA reads TGTGCCAGCAGTTCCTACGAGACAGTCTATAATTCACCCCTCCACTTT.

This clone was seen only a few times. The V call is TRBV5-6, the J call TRBJ2-7; no clear D gene. The CDR3 sequence is 14 residues long. The germline V gene has CDR1 SGHDT and CDR2 YYEEEE. V was trimmed by 5 bases and J by 5 bases, leaving 17 bases between them. The DNA of the CDR3 is TGTGCCAGCAGACGATCTGCGTTTTACCACGAGCAGTACTTC. This gives the protein CASRRSAFYHEQYF.

The CDR3, as DNA: TGTGCCAGCAGTGGGGACAGGGAGACTAACTATGGCTACACCTTC. Its protein product is CASSGDRETNYGYTF. The genes are TRBV2 and TRBJ1-2, with 9 bases aligning to TRBD1. Germline V CDR1 and CDR2: SNHLY, FYNNEI. This CDR3 contains 15 residues. The J segment lost 0 bases and the V segment lost 4 bases, leaving 3 bases of the junction unmatched.

This sequence joins TRBV7-8 and TRBJ1-4; D may be TRBD1 (6 bases). V was shortened by 2 bases and J by 6 bases, with 13 bases between the two germline ends. The CDR3 is made up of 15 amino acids. In germline, CDR1 is SGHVS, CDR2 FQNEAQ. The CDR3 bases are TGTGCCAGCAGCTTAAGGGGGTTTTCGGATGAAAAACTGTTTTTT. Translating it yields CASSLRGFSDEKLFF.

The rearrangement joins TRBV3-1 (or the pseudogene TRBV3-2) to TRBJ2-5, with 9 nucleotides matching TRBD1. The CDR3 extends over 16 amino acids. After removal of 2 bases from V and 2 bases from J, the junction contained 6 bases not matched to a gene. Germline CDR1 reads LGHDT; CDR2 reads YNNKEL (reference sequence). CDR3 nucleotide sequence: TGTGCCAGCAGCCAATCAACAGGGGGCTGGCAAGAGACCCAGTACTTC. This gives the protein CASSQSTGGWQETQYF.

This clone was counted between two and nine times. The V gene is TRBV10-2, the J gene TRBJ2-3; D perhaps matches TRBD2 (5 bases). The germline gives CDR1 WSHSY, CDR2 SAAADI. CDR3 size: 17 residues. The V gene lost 4 bases and the J gene lost 2 bases, with 19 bases spanning the gap. CDR3 DNA sequence: TGCGCCAGCAGTGTTCCAACTAGATCGGGCTTCACAGATACGCAGTATTTT. Translating gives CASSVPTRSGFTDTQYF.

This clone came up once. The chain is built from TRBV27 and TRBJ2-7, with TRBD2 as a possible D gene (6 bases). The CDR3 sequence is 15 residues long. Germline values: CDR1 MNHEY, CDR2 SMNVEV (reference sequence). V gave up 6 bases and J gave up 3 bases, with 18 bases separating them. The CDR3 nucleotides are TGTGCCAGCAGCTTTGGCGGGACCGACAACTACGAGCAGTACTTC. This translates into CASSFGGTDNYEQYF.